The 10 T cell receptor beta chains presented below share a single source sample, sequenced in a study of T cell responses to AZD1222 COVID-19 vaccine. Sequencing used immunoSEQ multiplex PCR; TCRdb keeps in-frame clones, though not all of them. The data contain about 99,000 clones, approximately 93% of them singletons. The input for sequencing was peripheral blood, taken on day 0 of AZD1222 vaccination. Receptor source: an adult in good health.

The chain is built from TRBV6-5 and TRBJ2-7; a weak D match, TRBD1 (6 bases). CDR3 length equals 12 residues. Trimming stripped 9 bases from V and 3 bases from J, with 12 bases between. CDR1 and CDR2 (germline): MNHEY, SVGAGI. The CDR3 reads CASCSRGYEQYF. The CDR3 nucleotides are TGTGCCAGTTGTAGCAGGGGCTACGAGCAGTACTTC.

The V call is TRBV5-1, the J call TRBJ2-3, with D possibly being TRBD1 (5 bases). This CDR3 has 14 residues. Trimming took off 2 bases at V and 2 bases at J, with 9 bases between the two ends. The germline V gene encodes CDR1 SGHRS and CDR2 YFSETQ. CDR3 nucleotide sequence: TGCGCCAGCAGCTTCCAGGGTATCACAGATACGCAGTATTTT. Translated: CASSFQGITDTQYF.

V usage is TRBV21-1 and J usage is TRBJ1-5; the DNA was not used to check the table's D call, TRBD1. TRBV21-1 is reported as a pseudogene. This CDR3 spans 16 amino acids. The CDR3 DNA sequence: TGTGCCAGCAGCAAGAAACAGGGGGCCGGGAATCAGCCCCAGCATTTT. Residues: CASSKKQGAGNQPQHF.

The chain carries TRBV18 and TRBJ2-1, with 7 bases fitting TRBD2. This CDR3 contains 15 residues. The V segment lost 1 base and the J segment 4 bases; nucleotides outside the gene matches: 4. CDR1 and CDR2 from the germline V gene are KGHSH and LQKENI. This CDR3 reads CASSPRRERYNEQFF. CDR3 in DNA: TGTGCCAGCTCACCACGGCGGGAGCGATACAATGAGCAGTTCTTC. Combining the CDR3 with reference TRBV18 and TRBJ2-1 gives the whole variable domain NAGVMQNPRHLVRRRGQEARLRCSPMKGHSHVYWYRQLPEEGLKFMVYLQKENIIDESGMPKERFSAEFPKEGPSILRIQQVVRGDSAAYFCASSPRRERYNEQFFGPGTRLTVL.

The V call is TRBV9, the J call TRBJ1-5, with 7 bases matching TRBD1. The CDR3 has 17 residues. With V trimmed by 4 bases and J by 0 bases, 10 bases remained unmatched. Germline V gene lookup returns CDR1 SGDLS and CDR2 YYNGEE. The CDR3 bases are TGTGCCAGCAGCCCCTCAGGGGGGGACTATAGCAATCAGCCCCAGCATTTT. Its protein is CASSPSGGDYSNQPQHF.

The chain has TRBV27 and TRBJ1-6; D remains ambiguous. Trimming took off 3 bases at V and 10 bases at J, with 7 bases between the two ends. The CDR3 is 12 residues long. CDR1 is MNHEY, CDR2 SMNVEV, per germline (reference sequence). DNA of the CDR3: TGTGCCAGCAGTTTTGGGAGGTCACCCCTCCACTTT. It codes for CASSFGRSPLHF.

J is TRBJ1-2 and V is TRBV6-6, with D possibly TRBD1 on 5 matching bases. Germline CDR1 is MNHNY and CDR2 is SVGAGI (reference sequence). CDR3 length equals 16 residues. V was shortened by 0 bases and J by 4 bases, with 15 bases between the two germline ends. The CDR3 loop is CASSYSGGGLSYGYTF. The DNA of the CDR3 is TGTGCCAGCAGTTACTCGGGCGGGGGACTATCCTATGGCTACACCTTC.

The chain has TRBV23-1 and TRBJ1-1, with a possible D match to TRBD1 (5 bases). TRBV23-1 is identified as an open reading frame with a role that is uncertain. Trimming left V 0 bases short and J 3 bases short, with 8 bases between. The CDR3 covers 14 residues. Here the CDR3 reads CASSQSAGYTEAFF. The CDR3 nucleotides are TGCGCCAGCAGTCAATCCGCAGGGTACACTGAAGCTTTCTTT.

V and J are TRBV19 and TRBJ1-5; D might be TRBD1 (5 bases). Germline assignment: CDR1 LNHDA and CDR2 SQIVND (reference sequence). The V gene lost 4 bases and the J gene lost 6 bases, with 10 bases spanning the gap. The CDR3 contains 13 residues. The CDR3 nucleotides are TGTGCCAGTAGTACAGGGCCCCGTCAGCCCCAGCATTTT. It translates to CASSTGPRQPQHF.

The J gene is TRBJ2-1, the V gene TRBV5-1; 7 bases align to TRBD1. The ends lost 3 bases at V and 8 bases at J; junction bases unmatched: 11. Per germline, CDR1 SGHRS and CDR2 YFSETQ. The CDR3 is made up of 15 amino acids. This chain's CDR3 is CASSSRQGWGHEQFF. The CDR3 DNA follows: TGCGCCAGCAGCTCACGACAGGGTTGGGGCCATGAGCAGTTCTTC.